This TCR beta chain was profiled in a study of cytomegalovirus exposure and HLA in healthy donors. Study context: Samples from HLA-typed donors yielded some 85 million unique TCRs in an early data release.

Points on this clone: Antigen: not known.

Study results and caveats: A prior analysis recorded that most TCR beta V segments were productive about 87% or about 30% of the time.

The primer mix had 60 Vbeta and 13 Jbeta primers. TCRdb's table, derived via immunoSEQ multiplex PCR, lists solely in-frame clones and lacks some. There are around 150,000 clones in the sample; 70% to 80% occur only once, and around 7% lies in the top ten. CDR3 length: 16 amino acids. In germline, CDR1 is SEHNR, CDR2 FQNEAQ (reference sequence). V trimming: 5 bases; J trimming: 2 bases; junction bases outside the gene matches: 5. The rearrangement joins TRBV7-9 to TRBJ2-2, with TRBD2 matching over 10 bases. The sequence came from a man aged 40-50 years in good health and CMV-seropositive. Material for sequencing was PBMCs. CDR3 loop: CASSPTSGPNTGELFF. DNA of the CDR3: TGTGCCAGCAGCCCGACTAGCGGGCCTAACACCGGGGAGCTGTTTTTT.